This T cell receptor (beta chain) came from a study of breast tumors, draining lymph nodes, adjacent tissues. In its sample, this clonotype was seen many times. Each CDR3 protein is one row after TCRdb ran MiXCR on the multiplex PCR reads. This sample has around 25,000 distinct CDR3 sequences, with less than 25% found just once. The CDR3 has 13 amino acids. CDR1 is SGHAT, CDR2 FQNNGV, per germline. J lost 3 bases, V lost 5 bases, and 3 bases had no gene match. The sequenced sample was breast tumor tissue. The rearrangement uses TRBV11-2 and TRBJ1-2; 7 bases match TRBD1. The receptor's source is a female donor with breast cancer. Some clones in this sample may be carry-over from other donors' samples. CDR3 loop: CASSPGTDYGYTF. CDR3 coding DNA: TGTGCCAGCAGCCCAGGGACAGACTATGGCTACACCTTC.